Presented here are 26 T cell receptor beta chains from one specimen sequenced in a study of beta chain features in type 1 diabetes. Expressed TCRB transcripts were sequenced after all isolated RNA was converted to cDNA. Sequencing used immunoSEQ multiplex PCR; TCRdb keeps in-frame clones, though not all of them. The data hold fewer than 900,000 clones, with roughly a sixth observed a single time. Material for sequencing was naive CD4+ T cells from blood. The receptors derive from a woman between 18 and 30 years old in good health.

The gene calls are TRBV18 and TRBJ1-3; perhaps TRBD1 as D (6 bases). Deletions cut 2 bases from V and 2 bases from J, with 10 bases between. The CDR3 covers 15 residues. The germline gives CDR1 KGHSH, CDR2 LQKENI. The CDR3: CASSPGRGTGNTIYF. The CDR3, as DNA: TGTGCCAGCTCACCAGGCAGGGGCACTGGAAACACCATATATTTT.

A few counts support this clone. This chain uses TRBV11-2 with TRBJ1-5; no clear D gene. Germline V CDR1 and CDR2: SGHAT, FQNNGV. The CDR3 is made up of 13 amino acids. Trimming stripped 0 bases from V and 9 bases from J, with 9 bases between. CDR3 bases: TGTGCCAGCAGCTTAGATAGCGAGACGCCCCAGCATTTT. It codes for CASSLDSETPQHF.

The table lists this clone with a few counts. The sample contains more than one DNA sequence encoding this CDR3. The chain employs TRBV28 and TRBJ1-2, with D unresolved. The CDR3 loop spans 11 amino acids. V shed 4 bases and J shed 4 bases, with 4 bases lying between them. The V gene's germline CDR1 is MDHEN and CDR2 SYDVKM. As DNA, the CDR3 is TGTGCCAGCAGTTCCGGCTATGGCTACACCTTC. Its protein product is CASSSGYGYTF.

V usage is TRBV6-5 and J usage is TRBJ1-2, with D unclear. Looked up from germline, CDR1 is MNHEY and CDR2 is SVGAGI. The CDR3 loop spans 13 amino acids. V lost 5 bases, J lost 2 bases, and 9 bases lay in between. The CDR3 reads CASSRVKNYGYTF. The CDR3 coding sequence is TGTGCCAGCAGTAGAGTCAAAAACTATGGCTACACCTTC.

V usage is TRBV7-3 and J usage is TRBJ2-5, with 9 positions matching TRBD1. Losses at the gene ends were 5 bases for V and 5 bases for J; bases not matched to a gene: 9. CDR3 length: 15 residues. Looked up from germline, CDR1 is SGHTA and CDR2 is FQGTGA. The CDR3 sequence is CASSRGTGIVETQYF. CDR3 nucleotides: TGTGCCAGCAGCCGCGGGACAGGGATCGTGGAGACCCAGTACTTC.

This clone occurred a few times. The CDR3 coding sequence is TGTGCCATCAGTACAGGGATGGGGAACACTGAAGCTTTCTTT. Its protein is CAISTGMGNTEAFF. The genes are TRBV10-3 and TRBJ1-1, with D possibly matching TRBD1 (6 bases). V was trimmed by 5 bases and J by 1 base, leaving 11 bases between them. The CDR3 is 14 amino acids. CDR1 and CDR2 (germline): ENHRY, SYGVKD.

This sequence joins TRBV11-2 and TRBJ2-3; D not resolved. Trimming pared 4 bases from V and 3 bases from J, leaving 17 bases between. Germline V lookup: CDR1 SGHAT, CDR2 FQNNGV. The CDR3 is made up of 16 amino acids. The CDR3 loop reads CASSSVLSRGTDTQYF. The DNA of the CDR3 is TGTGCCAGCAGCTCCGTCTTGTCCCGAGGTACAGATACGCAGTATTTT.

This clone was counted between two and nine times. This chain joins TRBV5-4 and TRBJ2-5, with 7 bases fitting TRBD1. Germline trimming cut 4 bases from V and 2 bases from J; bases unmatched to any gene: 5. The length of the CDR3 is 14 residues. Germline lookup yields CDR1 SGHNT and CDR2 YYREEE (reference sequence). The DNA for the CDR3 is TGTGCCAGCAGCCTACCACAGGGGCAAGAGACCCAGTACTTC. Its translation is CASSLPQGQETQYF.

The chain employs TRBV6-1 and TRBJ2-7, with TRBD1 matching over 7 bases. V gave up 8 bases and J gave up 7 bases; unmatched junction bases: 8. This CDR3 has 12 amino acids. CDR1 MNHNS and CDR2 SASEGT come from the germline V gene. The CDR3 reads CASGKTGWEQYF. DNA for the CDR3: TGTGCCAGCGGAAAGACAGGGTGGGAGCAGTACTTC.

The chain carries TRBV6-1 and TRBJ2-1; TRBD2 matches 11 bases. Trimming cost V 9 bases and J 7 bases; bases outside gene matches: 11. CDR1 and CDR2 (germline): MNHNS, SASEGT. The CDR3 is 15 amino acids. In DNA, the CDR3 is TGTGCCAGTGAAACTAGCGGGGGCCCATGGAATGAGCAGTTCTTC. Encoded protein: CASETSGGPWNEQFF.

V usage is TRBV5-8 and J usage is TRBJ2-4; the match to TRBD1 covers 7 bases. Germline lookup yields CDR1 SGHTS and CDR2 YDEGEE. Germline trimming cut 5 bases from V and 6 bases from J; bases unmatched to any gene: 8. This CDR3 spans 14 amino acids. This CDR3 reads CASSDRDRGNIQYF. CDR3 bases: TGTGCCAGCAGTGACAGGGACCGGGGAAACATTCAGTACTTC.

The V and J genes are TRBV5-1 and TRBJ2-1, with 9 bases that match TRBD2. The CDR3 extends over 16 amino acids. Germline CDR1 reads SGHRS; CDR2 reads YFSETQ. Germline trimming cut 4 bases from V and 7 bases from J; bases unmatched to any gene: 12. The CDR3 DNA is TGCGCCAGCAGCGGGGTGATTAGCGGGAGTCTGAATGAGCAGTTCTTC. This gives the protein CASSGVISGSLNEQFF.

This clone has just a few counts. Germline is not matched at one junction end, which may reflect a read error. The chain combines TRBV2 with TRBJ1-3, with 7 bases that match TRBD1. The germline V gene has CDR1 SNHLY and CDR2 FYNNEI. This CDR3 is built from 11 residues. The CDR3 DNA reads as TGTGCCAGCAGTATGGACCCCGGGACAGATTTT. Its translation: CASSMDPGTDF.

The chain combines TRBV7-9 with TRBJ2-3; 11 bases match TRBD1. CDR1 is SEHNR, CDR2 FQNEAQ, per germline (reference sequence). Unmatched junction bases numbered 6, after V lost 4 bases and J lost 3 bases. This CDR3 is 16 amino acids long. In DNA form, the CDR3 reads TGTGCCAGCAGCTACGGACAGGGGGCAATGACAGATACGCAGTATTTT. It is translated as CASSYGQGAMTDTQYF.

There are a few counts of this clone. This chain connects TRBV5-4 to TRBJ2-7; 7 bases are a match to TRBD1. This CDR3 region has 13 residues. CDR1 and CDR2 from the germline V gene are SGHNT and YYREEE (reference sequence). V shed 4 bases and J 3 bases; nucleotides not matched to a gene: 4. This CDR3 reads CASSTGTVYEQYF. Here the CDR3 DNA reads TGTGCCAGCAGCACGGGGACAGTCTACGAGCAGTACTTC. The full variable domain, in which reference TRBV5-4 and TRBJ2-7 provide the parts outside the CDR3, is ETGVTQSPTHLIKTRGQQVTLRCSSQSGHNTVSWYQQALGQGPQFIFQYYREEENGRGNFPPRFSGLQFPNYSSELNVNALELDDSALYLCASSTGTVYEQYFGPGTRLTVT.

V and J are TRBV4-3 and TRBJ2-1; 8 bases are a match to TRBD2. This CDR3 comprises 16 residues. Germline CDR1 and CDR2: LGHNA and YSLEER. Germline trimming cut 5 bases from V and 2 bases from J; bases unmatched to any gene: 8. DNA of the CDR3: TGCGCCAGCAGCTATAACGCGGGAGGAGCCTACAATGAGCAGTTCTTC. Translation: CASSYNAGGAYNEQFF.

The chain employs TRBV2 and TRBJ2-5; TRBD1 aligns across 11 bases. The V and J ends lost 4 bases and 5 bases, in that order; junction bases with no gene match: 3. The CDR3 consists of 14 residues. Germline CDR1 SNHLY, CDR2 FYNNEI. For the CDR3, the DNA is TGTGCCAGCAGTGGGCGGACAGGGGGCGAGACCCAGTACTTC. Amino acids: CASSGRTGGETQYF.

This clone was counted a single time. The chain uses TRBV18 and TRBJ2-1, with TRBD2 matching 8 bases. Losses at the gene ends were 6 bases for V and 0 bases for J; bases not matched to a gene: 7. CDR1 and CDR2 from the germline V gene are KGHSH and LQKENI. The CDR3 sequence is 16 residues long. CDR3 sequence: CASSGSSGYSYNEQFF. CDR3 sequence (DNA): TGTGCCAGCTCCGGTTCTAGCGGGTACTCCTACAATGAGCAGTTCTTC.

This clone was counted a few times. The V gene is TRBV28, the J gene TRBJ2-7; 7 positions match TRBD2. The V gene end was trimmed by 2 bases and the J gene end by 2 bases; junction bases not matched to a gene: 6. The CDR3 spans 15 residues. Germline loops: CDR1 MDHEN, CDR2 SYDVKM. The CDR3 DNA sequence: TGTGCCAGCAGTTTAGGAGCTAGCGGAACCTACGAGCAGTACTTC. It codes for CASSLGASGTYEQYF.

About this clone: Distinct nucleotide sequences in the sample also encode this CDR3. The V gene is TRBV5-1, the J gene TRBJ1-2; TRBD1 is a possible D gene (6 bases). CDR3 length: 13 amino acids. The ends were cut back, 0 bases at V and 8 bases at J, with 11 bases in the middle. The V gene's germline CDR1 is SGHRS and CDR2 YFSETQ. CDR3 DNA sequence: TGCGCCAGCAGCTTGGAGCAGGGGTACGGCTACACCTTC. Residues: CASSLEQGYGYTF.

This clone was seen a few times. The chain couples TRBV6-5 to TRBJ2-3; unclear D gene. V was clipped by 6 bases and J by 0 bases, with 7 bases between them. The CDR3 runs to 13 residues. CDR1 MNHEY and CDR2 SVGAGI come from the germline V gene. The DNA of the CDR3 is TGTGCCAGCAGGGGATCTAGCACAGATACGCAGTATTTT. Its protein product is CASRGSSTDTQYF.

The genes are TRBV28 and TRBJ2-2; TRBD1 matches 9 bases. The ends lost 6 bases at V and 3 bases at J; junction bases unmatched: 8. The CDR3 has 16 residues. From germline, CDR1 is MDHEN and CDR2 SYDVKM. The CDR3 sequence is CASRPGQGYYTGELFF. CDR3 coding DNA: TGTGCCAGCAGGCCGGGACAGGGATATTACACCGGGGAGCTGTTTTTT. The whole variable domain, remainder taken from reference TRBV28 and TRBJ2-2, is DVKVTQSSRYLVKRTGEKVFLECVQDMDHENMFWYRQDPGLGLRLIYFSYDVKMKEKGDIPEGYSVSREKKERFSLILESASTNQTSMYLCASRPGQGYYTGELFFGEGSRLTVL.

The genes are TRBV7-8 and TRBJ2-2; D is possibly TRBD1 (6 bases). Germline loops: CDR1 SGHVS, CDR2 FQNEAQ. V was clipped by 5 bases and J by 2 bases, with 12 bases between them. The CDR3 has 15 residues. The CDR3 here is CASSRTEANTGELFF. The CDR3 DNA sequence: TGTGCCAGCAGCCGGACAGAAGCTAACACCGGGGAGCTGTTTTTT.

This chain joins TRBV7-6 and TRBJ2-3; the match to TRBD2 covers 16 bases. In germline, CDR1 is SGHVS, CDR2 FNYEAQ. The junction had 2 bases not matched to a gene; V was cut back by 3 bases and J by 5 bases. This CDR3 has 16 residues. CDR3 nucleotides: TGTGCCAGCAGCTTGGGACTAGCGGGAGGGGGAGATACGCAGTATTTT. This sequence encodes CASSLGLAGGGDTQYF. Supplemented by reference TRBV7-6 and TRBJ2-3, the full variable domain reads GAGVSQSPRYKVTKRGQDVALRCDPISGHVSLYWYRQALGQGPEFLTYFNYEAQQDKSGLPNDRFSAERPEGSISTLTIQRTEQRDSAMYRCASSLGLAGGGDTQYFGPGTRLTVL.

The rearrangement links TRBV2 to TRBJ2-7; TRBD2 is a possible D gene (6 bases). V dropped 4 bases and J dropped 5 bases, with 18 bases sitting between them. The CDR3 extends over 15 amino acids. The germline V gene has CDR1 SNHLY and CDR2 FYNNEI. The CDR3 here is CASSGILGGKDEQYF. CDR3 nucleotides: TGTGCCAGCAGTGGAATACTTGGGGGGAAGGACGAGCAGTACTTC.

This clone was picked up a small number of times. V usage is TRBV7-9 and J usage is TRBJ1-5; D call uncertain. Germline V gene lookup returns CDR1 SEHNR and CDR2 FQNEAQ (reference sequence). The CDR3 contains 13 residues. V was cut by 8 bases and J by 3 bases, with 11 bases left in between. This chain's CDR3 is CASGRADNQPQHF. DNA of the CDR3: TGTGCCAGCGGGCGGGCCGACAATCAGCCCCAGCATTTT.